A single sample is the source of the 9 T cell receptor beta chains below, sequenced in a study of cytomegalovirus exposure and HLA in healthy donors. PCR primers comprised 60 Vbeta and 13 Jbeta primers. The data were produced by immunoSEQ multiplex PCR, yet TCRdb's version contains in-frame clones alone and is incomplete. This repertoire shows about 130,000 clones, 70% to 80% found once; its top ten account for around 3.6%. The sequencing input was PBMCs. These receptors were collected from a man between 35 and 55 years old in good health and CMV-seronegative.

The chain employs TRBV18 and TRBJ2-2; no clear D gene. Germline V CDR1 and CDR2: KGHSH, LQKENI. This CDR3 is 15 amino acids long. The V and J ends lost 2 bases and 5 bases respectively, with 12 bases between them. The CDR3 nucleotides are TGTGCCAGCTCACCATTTTTAGAAGTTACCGGGGAGCTGTTTTTT. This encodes CASSPFLEVTGELFF.

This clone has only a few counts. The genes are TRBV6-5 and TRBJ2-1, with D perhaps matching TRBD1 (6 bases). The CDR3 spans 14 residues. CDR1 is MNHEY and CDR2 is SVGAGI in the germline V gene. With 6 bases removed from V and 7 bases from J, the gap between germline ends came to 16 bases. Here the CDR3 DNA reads TGTGCCAGCAGGCTTACAGGGTCGGGTAATGAGCAGTTCTTC. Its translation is CASRLTGSGNEQFF.

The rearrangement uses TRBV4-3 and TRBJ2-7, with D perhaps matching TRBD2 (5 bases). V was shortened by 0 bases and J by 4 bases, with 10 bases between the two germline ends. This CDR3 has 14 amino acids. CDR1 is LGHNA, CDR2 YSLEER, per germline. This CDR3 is CASSQDVTGYEQYF. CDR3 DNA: TGCGCCAGCAGCCAAGATGTGACGGGGTACGAGCAGTACTTC.

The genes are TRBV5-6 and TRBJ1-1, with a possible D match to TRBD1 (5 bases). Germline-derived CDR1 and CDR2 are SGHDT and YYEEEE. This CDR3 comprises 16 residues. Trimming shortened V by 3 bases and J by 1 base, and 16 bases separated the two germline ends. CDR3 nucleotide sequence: TGTGCCAGCAGCTCATTGAAGGCAGGGCGGAACACTGAAGCTTTCTTT. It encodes CASSSLKAGRNTEAFF.

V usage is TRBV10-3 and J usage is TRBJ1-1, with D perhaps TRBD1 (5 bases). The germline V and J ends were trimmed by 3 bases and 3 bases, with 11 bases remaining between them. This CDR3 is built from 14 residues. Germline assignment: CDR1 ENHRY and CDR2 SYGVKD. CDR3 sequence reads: CAISEIGADTEAFF. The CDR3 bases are TGTGCCATCAGTGAAATAGGGGCGGACACTGAAGCTTTCTTT.

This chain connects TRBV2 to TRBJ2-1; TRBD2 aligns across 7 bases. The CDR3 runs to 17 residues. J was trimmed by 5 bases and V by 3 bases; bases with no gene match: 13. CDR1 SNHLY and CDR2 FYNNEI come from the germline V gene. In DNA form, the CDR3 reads TGTGCCAGCAGTGAGCCAGAAGTCAGGGAGGGGCACAATGAGCAGTTCTTC. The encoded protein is CASSEPEVREGHNEQFF.

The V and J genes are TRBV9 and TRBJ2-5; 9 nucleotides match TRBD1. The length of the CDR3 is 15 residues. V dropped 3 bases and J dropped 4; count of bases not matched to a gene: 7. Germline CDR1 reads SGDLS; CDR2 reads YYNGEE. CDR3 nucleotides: TGTGCCAGCAGCGATCACAGGGGGCACGCAGAGACCCAGTACTTC. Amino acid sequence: CASSDHRGHAETQYF.

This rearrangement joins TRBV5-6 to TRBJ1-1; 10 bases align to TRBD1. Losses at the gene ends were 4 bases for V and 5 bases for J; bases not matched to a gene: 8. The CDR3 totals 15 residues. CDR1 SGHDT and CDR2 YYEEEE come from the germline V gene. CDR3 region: CASSPGTGAETEAFF. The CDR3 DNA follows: TGTGCCAGCAGCCCGGGGACAGGGGCGGAGACTGAAGCTTTCTTT.

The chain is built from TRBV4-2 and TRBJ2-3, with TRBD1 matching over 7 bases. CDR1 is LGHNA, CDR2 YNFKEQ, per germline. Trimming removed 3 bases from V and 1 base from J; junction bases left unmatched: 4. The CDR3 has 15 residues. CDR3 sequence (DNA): TGTGCCAGCAGCCACGGGACAGCCGGCACAGATACGCAGTATTTT. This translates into CASSHGTAGTDTQYF.